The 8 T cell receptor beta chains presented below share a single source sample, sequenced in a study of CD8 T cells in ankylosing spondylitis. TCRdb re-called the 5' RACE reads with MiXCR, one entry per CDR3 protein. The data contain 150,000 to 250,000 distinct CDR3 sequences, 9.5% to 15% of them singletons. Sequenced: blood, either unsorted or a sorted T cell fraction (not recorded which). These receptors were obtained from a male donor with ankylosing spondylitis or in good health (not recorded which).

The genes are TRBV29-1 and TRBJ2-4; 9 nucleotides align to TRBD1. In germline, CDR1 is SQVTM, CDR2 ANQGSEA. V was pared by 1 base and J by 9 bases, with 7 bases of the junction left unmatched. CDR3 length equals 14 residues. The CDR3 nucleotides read TGCAGCGTTGAAGGGGACAGGGCCTGGGGCATTCAGTACTTC. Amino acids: CSVEGDRAWGIQYF.

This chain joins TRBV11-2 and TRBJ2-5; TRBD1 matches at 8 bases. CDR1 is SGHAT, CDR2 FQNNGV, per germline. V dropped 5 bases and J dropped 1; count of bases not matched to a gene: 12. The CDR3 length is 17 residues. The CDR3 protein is CASSQIADRGSQETQYF. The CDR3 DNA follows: TGTGCCAGCAGCCAGATAGCAGACAGGGGTTCCCAAGAGACCCAGTACTTC.

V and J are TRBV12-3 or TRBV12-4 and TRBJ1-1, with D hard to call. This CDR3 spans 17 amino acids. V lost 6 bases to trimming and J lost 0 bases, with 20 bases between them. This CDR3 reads CASSIEVGRHLNTEAFF. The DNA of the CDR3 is TGTGCCAGCAGCATTGAGGTCGGTAGGCATCTGAACACTGAAGCTTTCTTT.

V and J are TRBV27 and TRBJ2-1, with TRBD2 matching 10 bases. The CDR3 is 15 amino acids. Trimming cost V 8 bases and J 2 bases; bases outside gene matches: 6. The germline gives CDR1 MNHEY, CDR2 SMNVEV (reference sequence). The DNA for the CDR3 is TGTGCCAGCTCGGCCGGGACTAGCGCCTACAATGAGCAGTTCTTC. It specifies CASSAGTSAYNEQFF.

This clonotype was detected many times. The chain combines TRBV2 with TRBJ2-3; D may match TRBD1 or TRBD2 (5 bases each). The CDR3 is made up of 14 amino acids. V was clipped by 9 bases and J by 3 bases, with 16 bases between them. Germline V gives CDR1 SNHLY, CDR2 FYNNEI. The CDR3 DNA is TGTGCCAGTCTGCGAGAGGGGAAGACAGATACGCAGTATTTT. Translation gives CASLREGKTDTQYF.

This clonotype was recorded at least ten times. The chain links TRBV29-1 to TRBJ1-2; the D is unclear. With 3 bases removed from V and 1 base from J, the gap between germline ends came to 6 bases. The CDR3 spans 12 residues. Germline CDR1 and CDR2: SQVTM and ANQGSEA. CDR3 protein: CSVDQLNYGYTF. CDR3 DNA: TGCAGCGTTGATCAGCTTAACTATGGCTACACCTTC.

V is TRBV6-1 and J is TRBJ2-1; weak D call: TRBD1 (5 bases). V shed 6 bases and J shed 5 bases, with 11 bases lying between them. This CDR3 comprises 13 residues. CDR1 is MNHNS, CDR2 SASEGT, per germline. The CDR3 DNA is TGTGCCAGCAGCCCAGGGTCCAACAATGAGCAGTTCTTC. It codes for CASSPGSNNEQFF.

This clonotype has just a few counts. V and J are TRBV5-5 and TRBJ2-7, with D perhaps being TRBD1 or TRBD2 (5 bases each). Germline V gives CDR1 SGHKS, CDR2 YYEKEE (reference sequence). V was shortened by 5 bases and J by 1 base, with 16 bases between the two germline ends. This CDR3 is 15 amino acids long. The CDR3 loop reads CASSPGTAYSYEQYF. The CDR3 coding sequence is TGTGCCAGCAGTCCCGGGACGGCCTATTCCTACGAGCAGTACTTC.